What follows is one T cell receptor beta chain and its context. The target antigen is unknown. These data come from a study of beta chain features in type 1 diabetes. Turning to the study itself: On cell yields, gender and age, patients and healthy donors were similar. Across the samples, approximately 98,000,000 sorted cells were examined in total. Study observations and caveats: Significant though moderate, a shortening of TCRB CDR3s appeared in all four CD4+ subsets of Type 1 diabetes patients.

Central memory, naive, regulatory and stem cell-like memory CD4+ cells were sorted by CD45RO/CCR7/CD25/CD127/CD95/CD27. In germline, CDR1 is SNHLY, CDR2 FYNNEI. The V end was cut by 4 bases, the J end by 5 bases, with 5 bases between. The CDR3 runs 11 residues. The study reverse transcribed the entire isolated RNA, so it sequenced expressed TCRB transcripts. Generated by immunoSEQ multiplex PCR, the TCRdb table keeps only in-frame clones and is missing some. This table holds 310,000 or so clones, 15% found once. The clonotype comes from a man aged 18 to 29 with type 1 diabetes. The chain links TRBV2 to TRBJ2-5; TRBD1 might be the D (5 bases). Sequenced input: naive CD4+ T cells from blood. CDR3 loop: CASSAGETQYF. The CDR3 DNA reads TGTGCCAGCAGTGCAGGGGAGACCCAGTACTTC.